This T cell receptor beta chain originates from a study of early T cells in non-severe SARS-CoV-2 infection (dated by TCRdb to the early 2020s). For the wider study: Bulk RNA from unsorted whole blood was used for TCR sequencing, so alpha and beta chains could not be paired.

Receptors were amplified or captured by 5' RACE. The run used a NextSeq 500. To correct for sequencing error and PCR bias, the TCR library protocol tagged individual cDNA molecules with unique molecular identifiers. Sequencing covered both TCR alpha and beta chains, and within each sample the abundances of alpha and beta sequences were tightly co-correlated. The study's own analysis went as follows. Decombinator V4 was used to annotate TCR sequences for V gene, J gene and CDR3. Expanded TCRs were defined as changing significantly between any two time points under a Poisson model with p below 0.0001. TCR abundances were normalised to the total number of TCRs sequenced in each sample and reported as counts per million. MAIT TCRs were defined by TRAV1-2 paired with TRAJ12, TRAJ20 or TRAJ33, and iNKT TCRs by TRAV10 paired with TRAJ18. VDJdb, accessed 1 November 2021, was searched for CMV, EBV and SARS-CoV-2 annotated TCRs, excluding TCRs annotated for multiple antigens. TCRdb reran the public reads through fastp at Q25 and MiXCR, keeping productive beta chains. Under each unique CDR3 protein, matching rows form one entry showing the most common genes and DNA. TCRdb, not the authors, supplied the V and J calls. The sample table lists about 80,000 distinct CDR3 sequences, less than 8% of them with a count of one. The top ten constitute just under 8% of the sample.

General study outcomes and caveats: VDJdb matching was skewed toward anti-spike CD8 responses, so virus-specific expansions were likely underestimated and private and CD4 specificities were missed.

Its CDR3 holds 15 amino acids, cysteine through phenylalanine. The sequence is cut down to CDR3 DNA, 45 bases in frame from base 1. Ends trimmed: V by 5 bases, J by 6 bases; bases unmatched to a gene: 6. The CDR1 and CDR2 encoded by the germline V gene (reference sequence) are DFQATT and SNEGSKA. A case-control design nested within a healthcare worker cohort in London, UK, was used, with weekly nasopharyngeal swab PCR tests and blood sampling performed. Healthcare workers were enrolled in the week of the UK lockdown, from 23 to 31 March 2020, and were followed every week for up to roughly 15 weeks. In this sample, this clonotype turned up many times. Its specific antigen is unknown. No quality values exist for individual bases; no much larger clone is one base distant.

The receptor was derived from an adult who was a healthcare worker with PCR-confirmed SARS-CoV-2 infection or an uninfected control (not recorded which). The V gene is TRBV20-1 and the J gene is TRBJ2-1; TRBD2 matches 14 bases in the middle. The specimen sequenced was whole blood. The DNA sequence follows: TGCAGTGCTCTCCCCGGGACTAGCGGGAGCAATGAGCAGTTCTTC. Protein translation: CSALPGTSGSNEQFF.